This TCR beta chain is from a study of shared clonotypes between healthy human individuals. About the research overall: Three plates were used per donor for CD4 naive, three for CD4 memory, two for CD8 naive and one for CD8 memory.

The CDR3 totals 15 residues. J was trimmed by 15 bases and V by 0 bases; bases with no gene match: 13. Germline V lookup: CDR1 LGHNA, CDR2 YNFKEQ. Naive CD8 isolation took CD45RO-negative cells positively selected for CCR7 and excluded terminally differentiated effector memory CD45RA+ cells. This clone has a handful of counts. Every immunoSEQ plate was one replicate of a subset's evenly spread DNA. In the authors' workflow: ImmunoSEQ only sent back junction sequences with no quality scores, so filtering was done differently. The protocol was immunoSEQ multiplex PCR, while the TCRdb copy is restricted to in-frame clones and leaves out a portion. V and J calls and clone size are given by that table; D and trimming were obtained from the DNA. The sample yields about 680,000 clones, around 90% seen once.

The sequencing input was naive CD8+ T cells sorted from blood. This receptor was taken from a man aged 25 to 40 in good health. The rearrangement joins TRBV4-2 to TRBJ1-5; 8 bases are a match to TRBD1. CDR3 DNA sequence: TGTGCCAGCAGCCAAGATGCAGGGGGCGCGACAATTGGGCATTTT. Protein sequence: CASSQDAGGATIGHF.